The 18 T cell receptor beta chains below come from one sample, sequenced in a study of naive and memory T cell subsets. Both TRBC1 and TRBC2 were covered by a beta constant-region primer of two equimolar oligonucleotides. Four rounds of PCR amplified the ligated cDNA using nested alpha and beta constant-region primers plus SP2. TCRdb re-analysed the UMI-ligation and nested PCR reads in MiXCR, keeping a single row per CDR3 protein. The sample contains under 150,000 distinct CDR3 sequences, more than 15% of which appear only once. Study-level findings and limits: A few larger clonotypes appeared in naive repertoires, especially CD8, possibly memory cells re-expressing CD45RA.

Which antigens these TCRs recognize remains unknown. Input material: naive CD8+ T cells from blood. The receptors were gathered from a human donor in good health.

V and J are TRBV3-1 and TRBJ2-7; D is ambiguous. Trimming cost V 4 bases and J 0 bases, with 13 bases left between them. The CDR3 is 15 amino acids. In germline, CDR1 is LGHDT, CDR2 YNNKEL (reference sequence). The CDR3 protein is CASSLLGDFSYEQYF. In DNA form, the CDR3 reads TGTGCCAGCAGCCTACTTGGGGATTTCTCCTACGAGCAGTACTTC.

This CDR3 is CSARDPSGGTYEQYF. The CDR3 DNA follows: TGCAGTGCTAGAGACCCTAGCGGGGGGACCTACGAGCAGTACTTC. The chain couples TRBV20-1 to TRBJ2-7; 11 bases are shared with TRBD2. The length of the CDR3 is 15 residues. Trimming cost V 0 bases and J 2 bases; bases outside gene matches: 3. Germline CDR1 and CDR2: DFQATT and SNEGSKA (reference sequence).

The table lists this clonotype with a few counts. The J gene is TRBJ2-1, the V gene TRBV19; D is possibly TRBD2 (6 bases). The CDR3 loop spans 14 amino acids. The germline V and J ends were trimmed by 4 bases and 5 bases, with 12 bases remaining between them. Germline assignment: CDR1 LNHDA and CDR2 SQIVND (reference sequence). In DNA, the CDR3 is TGTGCCAGTAGTAAGGTGGCGGGGCACAATGAGCAGTTCTTC. Translated, it gives CASSKVAGHNEQFF.

This clonotype was picked up a small number of times. This chain's CDR3 is CASSNPDVWASGRAGRLQYF. CDR3 DNA: TGTGCCAGCAGCAACCCGGACGTCTGGGCTAGCGGGAGGGCCGGTCGTCTTCAGTACTTC. The gene calls are TRBV6-2 or TRBV6-3 and TRBJ2-4, with TRBD2 matching 12 bases. The CDR3 spans 20 residues. Germline V lookup: CDR1 MNHEY, CDR2 SVGEGT. Trimming took 6 bases from V and 11 from J; bases not matched to a gene: 26.

This clonotype was counted between two and nine times. The gene calls are TRBV3-1 and TRBJ1-1, with 7 bases matching TRBD1. J gave up 1 base and V 3 bases, and 5 bases lay outside the gene matches. Germline loops: CDR1 LGHDT, CDR2 YNNKEL (reference sequence). The CDR3 spans 15 residues. The CDR3 region has the DNA TGTGCCAGCAGCCACCAAAGGGGGCAGAACACTGAAGCTTTCTTT. It translates to CASSHQRGQNTEAFF.

The CDR3 DNA is TGCAGTTCCCCGACAGGGGCCTACACCTTC. Its protein is CSSPTGAYTF. V usage is TRBV20-1 and J usage is TRBJ1-2; 8 bases match TRBD1. Trimming took 8 bases from V and 10 from J; bases not matched to a gene: 6. There are 10 residues in the CDR3. The germline CDR1 and CDR2 sequences are DFQATT and SNEGSKA (reference sequence).

The V gene is TRBV20-1, the J gene TRBJ2-7; a weak D match, TRBD2 (5 bases). The ends were cut back, 6 bases at V and 4 bases at J, with 10 bases in the middle. Germline values: CDR1 DFQATT, CDR2 SNEGSKA (reference sequence). The CDR3 sequence is 11 residues long. The CDR3 sequence is CSAAAVYEQYF. The DNA of the CDR3 is TGCAGTGCCGCAGCGGTTTACGAGCAGTACTTC.

The rearrangement links TRBV11-2 to TRBJ2-5; D perhaps matches TRBD2 (5 bases). The CDR3 loop spans 14 amino acids. CDR1 and CDR2 (germline): SGHAT, FQNNGV. Trimming cost V 5 bases and J 1 base, with 11 bases left between them. The CDR3 DNA reads TGTGCCAGCAGCCCGGAGGCGGGCCAAGAGACCCAGTACTTC. Translation gives CASSPEAGQETQYF.

This clonotype was seen only a few times. The CDR3 sequence is CASSRGGDNSPLHF. The CDR3 nucleotides read TGTGCCAGCAGCCGAGGGGGGGATAATTCACCCCTCCACTTT. The chain links TRBV28 to TRBJ1-6, with D perhaps TRBD1 (6 bases). V was pared by 6 bases and J by 5 bases, with 11 bases between. CDR1 and CDR2 from the germline V gene are MDHEN and SYDVKM. This CDR3 comprises 14 residues.

The rearrangement uses TRBV7-2 and TRBJ2-1; possibly TRBD2 for D (6 bases). Trimming removed 1 base from V and 3 bases from J, with 19 bases in between. Germline V gene lookup returns CDR1 SGHTA and CDR2 FQGNSA. The CDR3 has 18 residues. The CDR3 DNA is TGTGCCAGCAGCTTAGGGTGGATCGGGGCCGGGGGCTACAATGAGCAGTTCTTC. Translated, it gives CASSLGWIGAGGYNEQFF.

This chain links TRBV4-1 with TRBJ1-5; D unclear. This CDR3 has 15 amino acids. In germline, CDR1 is MGHRA, CDR2 YSYEKL. V lost 0 bases and J 0 bases, leaving 6 bases between the germline ends. The CDR3 reads CASSQDGNSNQPQHF. The CDR3 coding sequence is TGCGCCAGCAGCCAAGATGGTAATAGCAATCAGCCCCAGCATTTT.

There are a few counts of this clonotype. The genes are TRBV9 and TRBJ2-1; no reliable D call. Germline V gives CDR1 SGDLS, CDR2 YYNGEE. Trimming shortened V by 1 base and J by 4 bases, and 6 bases separated the two germline ends. The CDR3 is 13 amino acids. CDR3 in DNA: TGTGCCAGCAGCGTAAAAGTGTACAATGAGCAGTTCTTC. Its translation is CASSVKVYNEQFF.

CDR3 DNA: TGTGCCAGCAGCCCCCATCCGAGCTCCTACAATGAGCAGTTCTTC. It is translated as CASSPHPSSYNEQFF. V usage is TRBV5-5 and J usage is TRBJ2-1; no clear D. CDR1 and CDR2 (germline): SGHKS, YYEKEE (reference sequence). V was shortened by 4 bases and J by 0 bases, with 11 bases between the two germline ends. This CDR3 spans 15 amino acids.

V is TRBV6-2 or TRBV6-3 and J is TRBJ1-5; D remains unclear. In germline, CDR1 is MNHEY, CDR2 SVGEGT. Trimming left V 2 bases short and J 3 bases short, with 5 bases between. CDR3 length equals 13 residues. The CDR3 sequence is CASSYRPNQPQHF. In DNA form, the CDR3 reads TGTGCCAGCAGTTACAGGCCCAATCAGCCCCAGCATTTT.

This chain links TRBV5-5 with TRBJ1-2; D possibly corresponds to TRBD1 (5 bases). Germline V gene sequence: CDR1 SGHKS, CDR2 YYEKEE (reference sequence). V lost 4 bases, J lost 4 bases, and 14 bases lay in between. The CDR3 extends over 14 amino acids. The CDR3 loop reads CASSPWGGTYGYTF. Here the CDR3 DNA reads TGTGCCAGCAGCCCCTGGGGAGGGACCTATGGCTACACCTTC.

This clonotype was observed a handful of times. V usage is TRBV29-1 and J usage is TRBJ1-1; D may be TRBD1 (5 bases). Germline CDR1 SQVTM, CDR2 ANQGSEA. The CDR3 covers 13 residues. Trimming stripped 5 bases from V and 4 bases from J, with 14 bases between. The CDR3 bases are TGCAGCGTTTGGTCTCTTGACAGCACTGAAGCTTTCTTT. Protein product: CSVWSLDSTEAFF.

This clonotype was seen only a few times. The rearrangement uses TRBV7-2 and TRBJ1-6; 7 bases are shared with TRBD1. The CDR3 has 16 amino acids. Unmatched junction bases numbered 11, after V lost 2 bases and J lost 10 bases. Germline values: CDR1 SGHTA, CDR2 FQGNSA. DNA of the CDR3: TGTGCCAGCAGCTTAAATCTTAGGGGGCACGGGTCACCCCTCCACTTT. Protein product: CASSLNLRGHGSPLHF.

V is TRBV12-5 and J is TRBJ2-2; unclear D gene. The CDR3 is 15 residues long. The V gene lost 3 bases and the J gene lost 8 bases, with 16 bases spanning the gap. The germline CDR1 and CDR2 sequences are LGHNT and FRNRAP. The CDR3 is CASGFEDFPLGELFF. In DNA form, the CDR3 reads TGTGCTAGTGGTTTTGAAGACTTCCCCCTTGGGGAGCTGTTTTTT.